This T cell receptor (beta chain) derives from a study of CD8 T cells in Susac syndrome. V lost 2 bases to trimming and J lost 7 bases; unmatched junction nucleotides: 14. The CDR3 is 18 amino acids. RNA was extracted with the RNeasy kit, and a quantity of 0.5 to 1 ug was reverse transcribed using random hexamers. TCRdb re-derived calls from the immunoSEQ multiplex PCR reads in MiXCR, one entry per CDR3 protein. The table lists about 80,000 distinct CDR3 sequences, over 90% of them singletons, with 0.25% to 0.3% in the top ten. Sequencing used CD8+ T cells from PBMCs. The rearrangement links TRBV12-3 or TRBV12-4 to TRBJ2-1, with 10 bases lining up with TRBD2. The receptor was isolated from a human donor in good health. The CDR3 is CASSLHIGVAGGGNEQFF. CDR3 sequence (DNA): TGTGCCAGCAGTTTACATATTGGGGTAGCGGGAGGCGGGAATGAGCAGTTCTTC.